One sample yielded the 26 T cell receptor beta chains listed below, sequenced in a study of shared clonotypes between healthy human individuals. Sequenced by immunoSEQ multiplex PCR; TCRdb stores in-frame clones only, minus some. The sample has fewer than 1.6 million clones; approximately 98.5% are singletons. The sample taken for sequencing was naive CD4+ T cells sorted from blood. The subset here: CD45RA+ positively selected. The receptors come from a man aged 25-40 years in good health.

As DNA, the CDR3 is TGTGCCAGCAGCTTAGCTTCTGGAGATACGCAGTATTTT. This encodes CASSLASGDTQYF. The chain uses TRBV11-3 and TRBJ2-3; no definite D call. V lost 1 base to trimming and J lost 5 bases, with 7 bases between them. In germline, CDR1 is SGHNT, CDR2 YENEEA. The CDR3 spans 13 residues.

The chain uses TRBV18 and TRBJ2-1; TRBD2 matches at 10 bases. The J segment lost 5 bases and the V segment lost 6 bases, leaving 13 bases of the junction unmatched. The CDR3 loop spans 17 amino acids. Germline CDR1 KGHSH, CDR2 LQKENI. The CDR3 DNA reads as TGTGCCAGCTCCTTATCGTTTTTTGGACTAGCGGACAATGAGCAGTTCTTC. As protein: CASSLSFFGLADNEQFF.

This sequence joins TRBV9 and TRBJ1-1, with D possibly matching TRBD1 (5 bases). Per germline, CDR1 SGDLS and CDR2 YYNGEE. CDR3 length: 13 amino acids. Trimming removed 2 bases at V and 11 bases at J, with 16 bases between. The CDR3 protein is CASSVDGGRAAFF. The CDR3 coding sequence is TGTGCCAGCAGCGTCGACGGGGGACGGGCCGCTTTCTTT.

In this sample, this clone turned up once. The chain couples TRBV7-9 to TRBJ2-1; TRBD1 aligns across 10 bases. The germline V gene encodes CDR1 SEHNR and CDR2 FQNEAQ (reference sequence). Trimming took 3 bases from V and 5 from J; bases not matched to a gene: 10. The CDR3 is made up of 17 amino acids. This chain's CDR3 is CASSLDTGTGEDNEQFF. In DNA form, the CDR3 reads TGTGCCAGCAGCTTGGACACCGGGACAGGGGAGGACAATGAGCAGTTCTTC. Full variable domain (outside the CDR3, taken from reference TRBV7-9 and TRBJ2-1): DTGVSQNPRHKITKRGQNVTFRCDPISEHNRLYWYRQTLGQGPEFLTYFQNEAQLEKSRLLSDRFSAERPKGSFSTLEIQRTEQGDSAMYLCASSLDTGTGEDNEQFFGPGTRLTVL.

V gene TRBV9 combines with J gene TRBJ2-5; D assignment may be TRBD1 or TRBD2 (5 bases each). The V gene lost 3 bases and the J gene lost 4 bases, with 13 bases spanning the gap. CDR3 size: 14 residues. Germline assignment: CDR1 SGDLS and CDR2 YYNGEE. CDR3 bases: TGTGCCAGCAGCGCCGGGACCCACGGAGAGACCCAGTACTTC. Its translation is CASSAGTHGETQYF.

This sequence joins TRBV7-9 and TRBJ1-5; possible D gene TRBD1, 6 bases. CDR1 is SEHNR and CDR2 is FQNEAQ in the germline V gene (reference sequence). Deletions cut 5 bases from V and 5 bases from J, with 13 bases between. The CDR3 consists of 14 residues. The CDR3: CASSPRQEDQPQHF. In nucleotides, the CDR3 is TGTGCCAGCAGCCCCAGACAGGAGGATCAGCCCCAGCATTTT.

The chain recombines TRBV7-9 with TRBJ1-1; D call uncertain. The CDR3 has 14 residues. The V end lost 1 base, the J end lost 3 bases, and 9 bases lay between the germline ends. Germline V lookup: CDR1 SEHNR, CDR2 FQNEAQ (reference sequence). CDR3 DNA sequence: TGTGCCAGCAGCTTAGGGGGAGGGTACACTGAAGCTTTCTTT. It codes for CASSLGGGYTEAFF.

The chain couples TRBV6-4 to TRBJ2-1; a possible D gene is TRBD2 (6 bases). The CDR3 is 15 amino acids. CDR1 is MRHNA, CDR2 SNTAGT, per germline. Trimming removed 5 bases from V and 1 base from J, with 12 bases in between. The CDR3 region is CASSPRGHSYNEQFF. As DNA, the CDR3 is TGTGCCAGCAGTCCGCGGGGTCATTCCTACAATGAGCAGTTCTTC.

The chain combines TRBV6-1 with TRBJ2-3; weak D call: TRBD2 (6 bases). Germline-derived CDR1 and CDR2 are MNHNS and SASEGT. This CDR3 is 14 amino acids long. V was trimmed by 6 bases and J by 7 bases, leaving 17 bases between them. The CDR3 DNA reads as TGTGCCAGCAGGGGGCCCGGGACTCCCCATACGCAGTATTTT. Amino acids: CASRGPGTPHTQYF.

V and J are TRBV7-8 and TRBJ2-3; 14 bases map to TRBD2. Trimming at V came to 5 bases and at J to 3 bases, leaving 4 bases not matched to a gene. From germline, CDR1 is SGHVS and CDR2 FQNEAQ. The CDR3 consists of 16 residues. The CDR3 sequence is CASSAGLAGATDTQYF. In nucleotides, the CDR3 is TGTGCCAGCAGCGCGGGACTAGCGGGAGCAACAGATACGCAGTATTTT.

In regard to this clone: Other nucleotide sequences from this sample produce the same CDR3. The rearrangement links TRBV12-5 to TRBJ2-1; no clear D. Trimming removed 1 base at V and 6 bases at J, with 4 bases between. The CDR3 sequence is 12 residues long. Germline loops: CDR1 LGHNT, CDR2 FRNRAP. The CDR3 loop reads CASGLALNEQFF. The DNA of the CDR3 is TGTGCTAGTGGTTTGGCCCTCAATGAGCAGTTCTTC.

The CDR3 region has the DNA TGTGCTAGTGGCCTTACAGGAGCAGATACGCAGTATTTT. Its translation is CASGLTGADTQYF. The V call is TRBV12-5, the J call TRBJ2-3; maybe TRBD1 (5 bases). CDR1 is LGHNT, CDR2 FRNRAP, per germline. V lost 6 bases, J lost 4 bases, and 11 bases lay in between. CDR3 length equals 13 residues.

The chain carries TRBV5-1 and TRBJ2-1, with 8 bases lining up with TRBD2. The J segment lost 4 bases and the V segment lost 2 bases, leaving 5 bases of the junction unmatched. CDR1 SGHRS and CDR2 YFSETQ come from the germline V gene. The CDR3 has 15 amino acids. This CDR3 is CASSLLAADYNEQFF. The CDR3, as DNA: TGCGCCAGCAGCTTACTAGCGGCGGATTACAATGAGCAGTTCTTC.

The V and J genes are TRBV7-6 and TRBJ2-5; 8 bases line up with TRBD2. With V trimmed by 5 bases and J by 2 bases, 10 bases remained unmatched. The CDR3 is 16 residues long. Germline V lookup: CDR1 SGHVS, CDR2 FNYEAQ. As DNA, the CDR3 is TGTGCCAGCAGCCCCACTAGCGGACTTAATCAAGAGACCCAGTACTTC. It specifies CASSPTSGLNQETQYF.

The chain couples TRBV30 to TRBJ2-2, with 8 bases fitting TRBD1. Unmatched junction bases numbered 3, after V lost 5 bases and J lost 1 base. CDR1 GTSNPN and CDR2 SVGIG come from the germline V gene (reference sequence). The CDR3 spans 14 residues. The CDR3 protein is CAWAGTGNTGELFF. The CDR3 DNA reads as TGTGCCTGGGCCGGGACAGGGAACACCGGGGAGCTGTTTTTT.

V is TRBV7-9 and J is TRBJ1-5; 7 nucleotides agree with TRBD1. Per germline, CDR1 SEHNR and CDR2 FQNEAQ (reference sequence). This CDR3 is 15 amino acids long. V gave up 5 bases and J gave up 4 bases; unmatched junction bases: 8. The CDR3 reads CASSPGGVRNQPQHF. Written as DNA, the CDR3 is TGTGCCAGCAGCCCAGGGGGGGTGAGGAATCAGCCCCAGCATTTT.

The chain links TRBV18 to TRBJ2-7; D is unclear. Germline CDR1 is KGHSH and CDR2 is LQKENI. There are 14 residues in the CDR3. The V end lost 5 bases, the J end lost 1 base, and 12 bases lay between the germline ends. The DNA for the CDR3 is TGTGCCAGCTCAAGTTATAGGGAATCCTACGAGCAGTACTTC. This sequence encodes CASSSYRESYEQYF.

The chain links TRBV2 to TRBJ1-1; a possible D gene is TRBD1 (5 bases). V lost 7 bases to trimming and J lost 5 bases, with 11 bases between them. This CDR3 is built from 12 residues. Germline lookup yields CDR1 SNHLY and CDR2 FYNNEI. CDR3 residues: CASILRETEAFF. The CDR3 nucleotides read TGTGCCAGCATCCTCAGGGAGACTGAAGCTTTCTTT.

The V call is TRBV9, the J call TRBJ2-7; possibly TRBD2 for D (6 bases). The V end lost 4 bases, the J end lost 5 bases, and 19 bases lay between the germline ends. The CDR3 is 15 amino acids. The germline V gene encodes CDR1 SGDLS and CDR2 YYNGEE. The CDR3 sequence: CASSYRGGFFDEQYF. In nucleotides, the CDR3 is TGTGCCAGCAGCTACCGCGGAGGGTTCTTTGACGAGCAGTACTTC.

CDR3 loop: CASSQEARGFAEAFF. In nucleotides, the CDR3 is TGCGCCAGCAGCCAAGAGGCCCGGGGGTTTGCTGAAGCTTTCTTT. This chain joins TRBV4-3 and TRBJ1-1; tentative D call: TRBD1 (5 bases). V was shortened by 0 bases and J by 6 bases, with 14 bases between the two germline ends. There are 15 residues in the CDR3. CDR1 and CDR2 from the germline V gene are LGHNA and YSLEER.

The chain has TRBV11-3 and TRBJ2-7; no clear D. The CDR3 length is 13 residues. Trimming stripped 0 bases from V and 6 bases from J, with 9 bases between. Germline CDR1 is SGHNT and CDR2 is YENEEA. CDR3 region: CASSLESTSEQYF. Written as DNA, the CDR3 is TGTGCCAGCAGCTTAGAATCCACGAGCGAGCAGTACTTC.

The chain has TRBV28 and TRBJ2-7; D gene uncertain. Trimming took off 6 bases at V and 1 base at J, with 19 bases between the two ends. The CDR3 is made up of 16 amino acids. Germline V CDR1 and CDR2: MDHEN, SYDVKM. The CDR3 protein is CASSRIRATASYEQYF. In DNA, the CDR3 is TGTGCCAGCAGCAGGATCCGAGCGACGGCTTCCTACGAGCAGTACTTC.

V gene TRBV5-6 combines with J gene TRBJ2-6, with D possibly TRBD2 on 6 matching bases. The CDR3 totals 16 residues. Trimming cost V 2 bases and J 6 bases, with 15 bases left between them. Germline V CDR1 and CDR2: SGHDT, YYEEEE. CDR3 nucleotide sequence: TGTGCCAGCAGCTTCTCTCGCAGGGAGGAGGCCAACGTCCTGACTTTC. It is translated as CASSFSRREEANVLTF.

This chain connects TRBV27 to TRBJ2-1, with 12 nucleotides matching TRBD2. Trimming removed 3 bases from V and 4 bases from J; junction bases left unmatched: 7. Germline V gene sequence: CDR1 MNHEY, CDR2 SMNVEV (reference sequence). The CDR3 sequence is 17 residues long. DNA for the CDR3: TGTGCCAGCAGTTTTAGGGCTAGCGGGAGGGGTTACAATGAGCAGTTCTTC. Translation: CASSFRASGRGYNEQFF.

The CDR3 loop reads CASSLTGTVAGDTQYF. The CDR3 nucleotides read TGTGCCAGCAGCTTAACCGGGACAGTGGCAGGGGATACGCAGTATTTT. The rearrangement uses TRBV5-6 and TRBJ2-3; 7 bases match TRBD1. The CDR3 is 16 amino acids. In germline, CDR1 is SGHDT, CDR2 YYEEEE. V lost 2 bases to trimming and J lost 6 bases; unmatched junction nucleotides: 12. Using reference TRBV5-6 and TRBJ2-3 for the parts outside the CDR3, the full variable domain is DAGVTQSPTHLIKTRGQQVTLRCSPKSGHDTVSWYQQALGQGPQFIFQYYEEEERQRGNFPDRFSGHQFPNYSSELNVNALLLGDSALYLCASSLTGTVAGDTQYFGPGTRLTVL.

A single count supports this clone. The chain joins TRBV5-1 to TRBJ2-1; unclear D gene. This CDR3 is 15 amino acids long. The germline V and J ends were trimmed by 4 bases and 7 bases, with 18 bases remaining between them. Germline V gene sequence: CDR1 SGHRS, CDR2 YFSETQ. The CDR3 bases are TGCGCCAGCAGCGCAGATGTCGGTCCTTGGAATGAGCAGTTCTTC. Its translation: CASSADVGPWNEQFF.